A single sample gave rise to the 15 T cell receptor beta chains below, sequenced in a study of beta chain features in type 1 diabetes. Study results and limitations: Across all four CD4+ subsets, people with type 1 diabetes showed modestly shorter TCRB CDR3s.

Their recognized antigens are unknown. Expressed TCRB transcripts were sequenced, since all the RNA that had been isolated was reverse transcribed. Generated by immunoSEQ multiplex PCR, the TCRdb table keeps only in-frame clones and is missing some. This table has roughly 300,000 clones, approximately 14% appearing once. The sequencing sample was made of naive CD4+ T cells from blood. Every receptor here comes from a man aged 25-45 years with type 1 diabetes.

V and J are TRBV29-1 and TRBJ2-5, with TRBD1 matching over 8 bases. Germline V lookup: CDR1 SQVTM, CDR2 ANQGSEA. The CDR3 loop spans 12 amino acids. The CDR3 protein is CSIIRGPETQYF. As DNA, the CDR3 is TGCAGTATCATCAGGGGGCCGGAGACCCAGTACTTC. Looking up the rest from reference TRBV29-1 and TRBJ2-5 gives the full variable domain: SAVISQKPSRDICQRGTSLTIQCQVDSQVTMMFWYRQQPGQSLTLIATANQGSEATYESGFVIDKFPISRPNLTFSTLTVSNMSPEDSSIYLCSIIRGPETQYFGPGTRLLVL.

The rearrangement uses TRBV11-3 and TRBJ2-7; a possible D gene is TRBD2 (6 bases). Trimming removed 1 base at V and 4 bases at J, with 8 bases between. The germline gives CDR1 SGHNT, CDR2 YENEEA. The CDR3 has 13 amino acids. CDR3 sequence reads: CASSLGSGYEQYF. The CDR3 nucleotides are TGTGCCAGCAGCTTAGGGAGCGGGTACGAGCAGTACTTC.

This sequence joins TRBV7-8 and TRBJ1-1; the D gene is possibly TRBD1 (6 bases). From germline, CDR1 is SGHVS and CDR2 FQNEAQ. The CDR3 runs to 16 residues. V was shortened by 4 bases and J by 1 base, with 16 bases between the two germline ends. This CDR3 is CASSYRPRGQNTEAFF. The CDR3 nucleotides read TGTGCCAGCAGCTATAGGCCCCGGGGACAGAACACTGAAGCTTTCTTT.

The chain carries TRBV2 and TRBJ2-5; 7 bases line up with TRBD1. Germline-derived CDR1 and CDR2 are SNHLY and FYNNEI. The CDR3 runs to 13 residues. Losses at the gene ends were 5 bases for V and 1 base for J; bases not matched to a gene: 1. The chain's CDR3 is CASSRQGQETQYF. The CDR3 DNA follows: TGTGCCAGCAGTAGACAGGGCCAAGAGACCCAGTACTTC.

There are a few counts of this clone. The V call is TRBV25-1, the J call TRBJ2-2; 7 bases line up with TRBD2. Trimming took 1 base from V and 5 from J; bases not matched to a gene: 4. The CDR3 spans 15 residues. Germline CDR1 MGHDK, CDR2 SYGVNS. CDR3 coding DNA: TGTGCCAGCAGTGAATCTGGGACTAAAACCGGGGAGCTGTTTTTT. It yields the protein CASSESGTKTGELFF.

J is TRBJ2-1 and V is TRBV7-3; D not certain. CDR1 SGHTA and CDR2 FQGTGA come from the germline V gene. The CDR3 runs to 13 residues. V was clipped by 5 bases and J by 4 bases, with 9 bases between them. CDR3 in DNA: TGTGCCAGCAGCCCGAACGGTTACAATGAGCAGTTCTTC. This encodes CASSPNGYNEQFF.

This clone was detected a few times. The chain uses TRBV18 and TRBJ1-5, with 8 bases that match TRBD1. J lost 1 base, V lost 5 bases, and 7 bases had no gene match. CDR3 length: 16 residues. Germline V lookup: CDR1 KGHSH, CDR2 LQKENI. CDR3 sequence: CASSSNRGASNQPQHF. CDR3 DNA sequence: TGTGCCAGCTCATCAAACAGGGGGGCGAGCAATCAGCCCCAGCATTTT.

This clone was observed a handful of times. The CDR3 loop reads CASSLNGQGFYEQYF. The CDR3 nucleotides are TGTGCCAGCTCCCTAAATGGACAGGGGTTTTACGAGCAGTACTTC. The chain employs TRBV18 and TRBJ2-7; TRBD1 matches 9 bases. With V trimmed by 6 bases and J by 4 bases, 10 bases remained unmatched. The CDR3 spans 15 residues. CDR1 KGHSH and CDR2 LQKENI come from the germline V gene.

This clone showed up just a few times. The CDR3 DNA follows: TGCGCCAGCAGCCAAGATGGTAGCGGGAGATACGCCGGGGAGCTGTTTTTT. This codes for CASSQDGSGRYAGELFF. The chain joins TRBV4-1 to TRBJ2-2; TRBD2 aligns across 9 bases. Germline CDR1 and CDR2: MGHRA and YSYEKL. The J segment lost 6 bases and the V segment lost 0 bases, leaving 8 bases of the junction unmatched. This CDR3 is built from 17 residues.

This clone was counted a few times. The chain has TRBV4-2 and TRBJ1-3, with TRBD1 as a possible D gene (5 bases). The CDR3 is 15 amino acids. The V end lost 0 bases, the J end lost 2 bases, and 8 bases lay between the germline ends. Looked up from germline, CDR1 is LGHNA and CDR2 is YNFKEQ. The CDR3 protein is CASSQDAGTGNTIYF. The CDR3 nucleotides read TGTGCCAGCAGCCAAGATGCAGGGACTGGAAACACCATATATTTT.

This clone has more than one count but fewer than ten. The rearrangement links TRBV29-1 to TRBJ2-7, with 8 bases matching TRBD2. Germline V lookup: CDR1 SQVTM, CDR2 ANQGSEA. J gave up 4 bases and V 5 bases, and 13 bases lay outside the gene matches. The CDR3 length is 15 residues. In nucleotides, the CDR3 is TGCAGCGTTTCACAAACCGGGGGGGGCTTGTACGAGCAGTACTTC. This translates into CSVSQTGGGLYEQYF.

This clone appeared a few times. The chain couples TRBV6-5 to TRBJ1-4; D is perhaps TRBD1 (5 bases). The V end was cut by 6 bases, the J end by 11 bases, with 16 bases between. The germline V gene encodes CDR1 MNHEY and CDR2 SVGAGI. This CDR3 spans 13 amino acids. The CDR3 region is CASSRDRLTKLFF. The CDR3 region has the DNA TGTGCCAGCAGCCGCGACAGATTGACGAAACTGTTTTTT.

This chain connects TRBV7-3 to TRBJ2-1, with 7 bases that match TRBD2. The CDR3 consists of 13 residues. Trimming at V came to 6 bases and at J to 7 bases, leaving 6 bases not matched to a gene. CDR1 and CDR2 from the germline V gene are SGHTA and FQGTGA. The CDR3 reads CASRAPGGNEQFF. CDR3 nucleotides: TGTGCCAGCAGGGCGCCCGGGGGGAATGAGCAGTTCTTC. The whole variable domain, remainder taken from reference TRBV7-3 and TRBJ2-1, is GAGVSQTPSNKVTEKGKYVELRCDPISGHTALYWYRQSLGQGPEFLIYFQGTGAADDSGLPNDRFFAVRPEGSVSTLKIQRTERGDSAVYLCASRAPGGNEQFFGPGTRLTVL.

This clone was observed a handful of times. The rearrangement joins TRBV18 to TRBJ2-1; TRBD2 matches at 7 bases. Germline V lookup: CDR1 KGHSH, CDR2 LQKENI. CDR3 length equals 14 residues. The V gene end was trimmed by 6 bases and the J gene end by 3 bases; junction bases not matched to a gene: 5. CDR3 in amino acids: CASSALADYNEQFF. CDR3 DNA sequence: TGTGCCAGCTCCGCCCTAGCGGACTACAATGAGCAGTTCTTC.

The gene calls are TRBV6-1 and TRBJ2-1; 8 nucleotides line up with TRBD1. Looked up from germline, CDR1 is MNHNS and CDR2 is SASEGT. V shed 7 bases, J shed 2 bases, and the junction held 7 bases outside the gene matches. The CDR3 spans 15 residues. CDR3: CASILGQGPYNEQFF. Written as DNA, the CDR3 is TGTGCCAGCATCCTTGGACAGGGTCCCTACAATGAGCAGTTCTTC.